This T cell receptor (beta chain) was profiled in a study of T-cell memory formation after mild COVID-19 (dated by TCRdb to about 2021). Broadly, across the study: TCR sequence clusters from the two donors were found to be largely donor specific. In a couple of donors, T-cell clones that expanded and contracted after mild COVID-19 were tracked by sequencing TCRalpha and TCRbeta repertoires over time. The cohort comprised two young, previously healthy adult volunteers, one female and one male.

PBMCs were isolated by Ficoll-Paque density gradient centrifugation. The instrument given in TCRdb is Illumina NovaSeq 6000. Using 5'RACE with constant-segment primers, TCRalpha and TCRbeta cDNA libraries were constructed, with sample barcodes and unique molecular identifiers added in the process. RNA was extracted from every sample with Trizol reagent. Library amplification was performed in two PCR steps, and a second sample barcode and Illumina TruSeq adapters were introduced in the second step. The libraries were sequenced on an Illumina NovaSeq using 2 x 150 bp paired-end reads. For the original study's pipeline: With migec v1.2.7, reads were demultiplexed and then collapsed into UMI-guided consensus sequences. With mixcr v2.1.11, UMI consensuses were aligned to TRA and TRB V and J templates and assembled into clonotypes. A clonotype was counted as expanded or contracted only if both edgeR and NoisET called the change significant, with noise models trained on biological replicates. For edgeR calls, a false discovery rate-adjusted p below 0.01 and a log2 fold-change threshold of 1 were applied. As an exploratory analysis of dynamics, max-normalized trajectories of the 1000 most abundant clonotypes were examined by PCA with hierarchical clustering. The CD4 or CD8 phenotype of responding clones was assigned using the separately sequenced CD4+ and CD8+ repertoires. TCRdb applied fastp at Q25 and MiXCR to the public reads, then kept only in-frame beta chains. Identical CDR3 proteins give one entry, which carries the most common genes and DNA. The V and J calls were determined by TCRdb, not by the authors. The sample contains a few hundred thousand distinct CDR3 sequences, roughly 20% of them found a single time. The ten largest clones capture around a fifth of the sample.

The research as a whole found: Contracting CD4+ clones were found mainly in CM and EM memory subsets, while CD8+ clones were enriched in EMRA. The detection of some responding clones in pre-infection memory suggests that pre-existing cross-reactive memory T cells joined the SARS-CoV-2 response. The study covered only a couple of mild cases, and larger cohorts including severe cases with pre-infection samples were considered necessary. SARS-CoV-2 specificity of the second-wave clones peaking on day 37 was not confirmed. From day 15 to 85, contracting clones showed balanced CD4/CD8 phenotypes, whereas a second wave of clones that expanded from day 15 to 37 leaned towards CD4+.

A remark on this clonotype: Its recognized antigen is unknown. Base quality data are lacking; no much larger clone is found one base away.

V sheds 1 base and J sheds 5 bases, leaving 11 bases between their ends. CDR1 is given as MNHEY and CDR2 as SVGAGI, both from the germline V gene. The CDR3, from cysteine to phenylalanine, totals 14 residues. Only the CDR3 portion is preserved as DNA: 42 bases, with reading frame beginning at the first base. The V and J segments used are TRBV6-5 and TRBJ2-5; TRBD1 might be the D gene, on 6 matching bases. The source of this sequence is a man younger than 30 who had mild COVID-19 (a few samples of this study predate the infection). The sample titles of this study are shuffled in the database, so cell type and time point are left out; the donor was told from shared clones. Sequencing was performed on PBMCs or a T cell subset sorted from them (not recorded which). Here is the DNA: TGTGCCAGCAGTTACTTGACAGGCCGTGAGACCCAGTACTTC. This sequence encodes CASSYLTGRETQYF.